The 8 T cell receptor beta chains listed next were all sequenced from one sample in a study of T cells in tuberculosis. Documented time point: new active TB diagnosis, blood taken before or within 7 days of starting treatment. Repertoires were generated with immunoSEQ multiplex PCR, while TCRdb's copy carries only in-frame clones and drops some. Of more than 30,000 clones in the sample, roughly 86% are singletons; the top ten hold approximately 4.7%. The sequencing here drew on PBMCs, taken at tuberculosis diagnosis. The receptors were gathered from an adult with tuberculosis.

This sequence joins TRBV11-2 and TRBJ2-5; TRBD2 matches 7 bases. Germline values: CDR1 SGHAT, CDR2 FQNNGV. This CDR3 is built from 12 residues. Unmatched junction bases numbered 6, after V lost 4 bases and J lost 10 bases. The CDR3 region is CASSSGRGDQYF. DNA of the CDR3: TGTGCCAGCAGCTCAGGGAGGGGCGACCAGTACTTC.

V gene TRBV21-1 combines with J gene TRBJ1-5. TRBV21-1 is deemed a pseudogene. This CDR3 comprises 15 residues. In DNA form, the CDR3 reads TGTGCCAGCAGCAAATATAACAGCCCGGGGTCGCCCCAGCATTTT. Amino acid sequence: CASSKYNSPGSPQHF.

This clone was seen only once. CDR3: CASTPHAPGGETQYF. CDR3 bases: TGTGCCAGCACCCCACACGCCCCGGGGGGGGAGACCCAGTACTTC. This chain connects TRBV6-5 to TRBJ2-5; 8 bases are shared with TRBD2. The CDR3 is 15 residues long. The V gene end was trimmed by 7 bases and the J gene end by 5 bases; junction bases not matched to a gene: 12. The germline V gene encodes CDR1 MNHEY and CDR2 SVGAGI.

This clone was detected a few times. The chain carries TRBV7-2 and TRBJ1-6; no reliable D call. CDR1 is SGHTA, CDR2 FQGNSA, per germline. The CDR3 length is 15 residues. The germline V and J ends were trimmed by 1 base and 5 bases, with 9 bases remaining between them. CDR3: CASSLGLSHNSPLHF. The CDR3 DNA follows: TGTGCCAGCAGCTTAGGGTTAAGCCATAATTCACCCCTCCACTTT.

This clone was counted a single time. For the CDR3, the DNA is TGCGCCAGCAGCCAAGGGGGAGGCCGCCGCTTGAGGGATGAGCAGTTCTTC. Translated, it gives CASSQGGGRRLRDEQFF. The chain employs TRBV4-1 and TRBJ2-1; TRBD2 might be the D (6 bases). The germline V gene encodes CDR1 MGHRA and CDR2 YSYEKL. Trimming took 1 base from V and 8 from J, leaving 21 bases between them. The CDR3 runs 17 residues.

The chain links TRBV27 to TRBJ1-2; TRBD1 might be the D (5 bases). The CDR3 contains 13 residues. The germline V gene has CDR1 MNHEY and CDR2 SMNVEV (reference sequence). The V and J ends lost 6 bases and 2 bases respectively, with 10 bases between them. CDR3 in DNA: TGTGCCAGCAGGTCTAGGGGAAACTATGGCTACACCTTC. Translating gives CASRSRGNYGYTF.

The chain joins TRBV5-1 to TRBJ1-1; D gene ambiguous. The CDR3 has 17 amino acids. Germline CDR1 is SGHRS and CDR2 is YFSETQ. V was shortened by 0 bases and J by 2 bases, with 17 bases between the two germline ends. CDR3 region: CASSLGGRGGLNTEAFF. As DNA, the CDR3 is TGCGCCAGCAGCTTGGGGGGTCGTGGCGGGCTTAACACTGAAGCTTTCTTT.

The V gene is TRBV27, the J gene TRBJ1-1; 9 nucleotides align to TRBD1. Germline V lookup: CDR1 MNHEY, CDR2 SMNVEV (reference sequence). This CDR3 comprises 15 residues. V lost 2 bases and J lost 5; bases outside the gene matches: 6. The CDR3 coding sequence is TGTGCCAGCAGTTTAGTTACAGGGGGCGTGACTGAAGCTTTCTTT. Translated: CASSLVTGGVTEAFF.